This TCR beta chain derives from a study of CD8 T cells in ankylosing spondylitis. It was by quantitative 5'-RACE with molecular barcodes that TCR beta libraries were made. A single record per CDR3 protein comes from TCRdb applying MiXCR to the 5' RACE reads. The sample contains fewer than 250,000 distinct CDR3 sequences, around 25% of which appear only once. This CDR3 is 15 amino acids long. The J segment lost 4 bases and the V segment lost 6 bases, leaving 6 bases of the junction unmatched. About this clonotype itself: What it binds is not known.

Study results and caveats: Blood from ankylosing spondylitis patients appeared to carry a characteristic roughly eight-variant TCR beta motif. Existing reports had already noted some motif variants in reactive arthritis synovial fluid and blood. Within matched ankylosing spondylitis synovial fluid, disease-linked clones were reportedly significantly enriched.

Sequencing was performed on blood, either unsorted or a sorted T cell fraction (not recorded which). The sequence derives from a male donor with ankylosing spondylitis or in good health (not recorded which). The gene calls are TRBV12-3 or TRBV12-4 and TRBJ2-1; 10 bases are shared with TRBD2. CDR3 residues: CASRDSGGVYNEQFF. The CDR3 bases are TGTGCCAGCAGAGACAGCGGGGGGGTTTACAATGAGCAGTTCTTC.